Below, one TCR beta chain is given with its context. Compared with germline, one end of the junction differs, possibly owing to a read error. Starting material of approximately 500 ng total RNA yielded TCR beta cDNA via a constant-region primer. ARM-PCR was slightly modified, and three nested multiplex PCR rounds with it gave rise to the TCR beta libraries. The first two PCR rounds, roughly 10 cycles each, used TRBV1-TRBV30 forward primers and a C-beta reverse primer. TCRdb re-called the multiplex PCR reads with MiXCR, one entry per CDR3 protein. The sample has approximately 210,000 distinct CDR3 sequences, less than 70% seen once. CDR1 is SQVTM, CDR2 ANQGSEA, per germline. The CDR3 extends over 15 amino acids. This sample stems from a study of tumor-infiltrating lymphocytes in primary liver carcinoma. Both blood RNA, taken from unsorted whole blood, and germline DNA were extracted. Presurgery, 3 to 4 milliliters of peripheral blood were collected.

This chain links TRBV29-1 with TRBJ1-1; 7 bases agree with TRBD1. The sequencing input was peripheral blood. The receptor was isolated from a woman in her sixties with primary liver carcinoma and hepatitis B virus infection. The CDR3 is CNVKRDSVGNTEAFF. In nucleotides, the CDR3 is TGCAACGTAAAAAGGGACAGTGTGGGGAACACTGAGGCTTTCTTT.